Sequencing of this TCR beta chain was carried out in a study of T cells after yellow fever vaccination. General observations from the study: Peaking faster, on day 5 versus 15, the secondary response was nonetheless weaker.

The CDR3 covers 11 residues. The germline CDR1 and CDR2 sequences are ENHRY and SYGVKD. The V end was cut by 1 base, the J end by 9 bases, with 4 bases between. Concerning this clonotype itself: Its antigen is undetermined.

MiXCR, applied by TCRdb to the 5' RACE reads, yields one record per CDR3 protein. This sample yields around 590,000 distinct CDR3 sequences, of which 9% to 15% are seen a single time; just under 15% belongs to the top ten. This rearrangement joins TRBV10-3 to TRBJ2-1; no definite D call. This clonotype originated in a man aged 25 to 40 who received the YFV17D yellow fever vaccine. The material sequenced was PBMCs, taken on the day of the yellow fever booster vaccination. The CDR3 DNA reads TGTGCCATCAGTGAGTTAGCTGAGCAGTTCTTC. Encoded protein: CAISELAEQFF.